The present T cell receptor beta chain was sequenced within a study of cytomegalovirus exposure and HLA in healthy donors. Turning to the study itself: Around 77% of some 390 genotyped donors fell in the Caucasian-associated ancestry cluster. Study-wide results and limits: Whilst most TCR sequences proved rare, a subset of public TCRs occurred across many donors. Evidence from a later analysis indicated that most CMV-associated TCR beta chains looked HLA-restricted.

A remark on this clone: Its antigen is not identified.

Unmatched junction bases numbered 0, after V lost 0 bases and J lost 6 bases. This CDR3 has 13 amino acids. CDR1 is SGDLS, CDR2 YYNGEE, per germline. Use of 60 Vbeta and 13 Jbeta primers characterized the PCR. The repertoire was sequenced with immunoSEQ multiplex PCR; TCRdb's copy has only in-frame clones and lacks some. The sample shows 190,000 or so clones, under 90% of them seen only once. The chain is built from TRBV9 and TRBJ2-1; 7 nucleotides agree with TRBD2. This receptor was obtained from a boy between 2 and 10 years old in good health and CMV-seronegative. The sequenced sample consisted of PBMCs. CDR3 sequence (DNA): TGTGCCAGCAGCGTAGGGACTAGCAATGAGCAGTTCTTC. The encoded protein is CASSVGTSNEQFF. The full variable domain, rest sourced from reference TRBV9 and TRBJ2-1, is DSGVTQTPKHLITATGQRVTLRCSPRSGDLSVYWYQQSLDQGLQFLIQYYNGEERAKGNILERFSAQQFPDLHSELNLSSLELGDSALYFCASSVGTSNEQFFGPGTRLTVL.